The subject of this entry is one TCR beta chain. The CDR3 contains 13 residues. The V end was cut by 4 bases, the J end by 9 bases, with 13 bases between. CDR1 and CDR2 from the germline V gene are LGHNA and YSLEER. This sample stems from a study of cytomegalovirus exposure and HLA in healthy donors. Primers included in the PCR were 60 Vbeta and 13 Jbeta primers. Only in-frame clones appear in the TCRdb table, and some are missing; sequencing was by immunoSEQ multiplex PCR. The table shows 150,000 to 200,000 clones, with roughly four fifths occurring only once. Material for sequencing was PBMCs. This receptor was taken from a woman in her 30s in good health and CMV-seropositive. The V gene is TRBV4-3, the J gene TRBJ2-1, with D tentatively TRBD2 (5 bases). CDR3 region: CASSRLTSSEQFF. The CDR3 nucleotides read TGCGCCAGCAGCCGACTAACTAGTAGTGAGCAGTTCTTC.